The next 12 T cell receptor beta chains were all read from a single sample in a study of a mutant IDH1 vaccine in newly diagnosed glioma. Time point given: week 35, safety follow-up. All doses held 300 ug of mutant IDH1 20-mer peptide, with topical imiquimod. Libraries were prepared by immunoSEQ multiplex PCR; TCRdb keeps only in-frame clonotypes and omits some of them. The repertoire holds around 70,000 clones, with about 87% as singletons. These receptors lack a known antigen. Specimen: PBMCs, collected from a glioma patient whose treatment included an IDH1 peptide vaccine. The receptors stem from a young man with glioma.

The chain is built from TRBV23-1 and TRBJ2-1; 9 nucleotides align to TRBD1. TRBV23-1 has ORF status, its function being uncertain. The CDR3 contains 19 residues. J was trimmed by 4 bases and V by 3 bases; bases with no gene match: 16. The CDR3 nucleotides read TGCGCCAGCAGTCAGGACGACAGGGGGTCCAGCCACCCTTACAATGAGCAGTTCTTC. It yields the protein CASSQDDRGSSHPYNEQFF.

V gene TRBV9 combines with J gene TRBJ2-7; TRBD2 matches at 10 bases. The CDR3 consists of 15 residues. Germline V gene lookup returns CDR1 SGDLS and CDR2 YYNGEE. With V trimmed by 0 bases and J by 1 base, 1 base remained unmatched. The CDR3 loop reads CASSVERGGSYEQYF. In DNA, the CDR3 is TGTGCCAGCAGCGTAGAGCGGGGGGGTTCCTACGAGCAGTACTTC. The full variable domain, rest sourced from reference TRBV9 and TRBJ2-7, is DSGVTQTPKHLITATGQRVTLRCSPRSGDLSVYWYQQSLDQGLQFLIQYYNGEERAKGNILERFSAQQFPDLHSELNLSSLELGDSALYFCASSVERGGSYEQYFGPGTRLTVT.

This chain uses TRBV4-1 with TRBJ2-2, with 15 positions matching TRBD2. V lost 4 bases, J lost 1 base, and 1 base stayed unmatched. This CDR3 region has 17 residues. CDR1 and CDR2 from the germline V gene are MGHRA and YSYEKL. The CDR3 DNA reads as TGCGCCAGCAGCCCGGGACTAGCGGGAGGGAACACCGGGGAGCTGTTTTTT. Protein: CASSPGLAGGNTGELFF.

The chain links TRBV2 to TRBJ2-3; either TRBD1 or TRBD2 may supply D (5 bases each). Germline CDR1 and CDR2: SNHLY and FYNNEI. The CDR3 sequence is 15 residues long. V was shortened by 4 bases and J by 2 bases, with 13 bases between the two germline ends. CDR3 sequence reads: CASSVSGRPTDTQYF. The CDR3 DNA reads TGTGCCAGCAGTGTCTCGGGGCGCCCCACAGATACGCAGTATTTT. The full variable domain, its missing parts supplied by reference TRBV2 and TRBJ2-3, is EPEVTQTPSHQVTQMGQEVILRCVPISNHLYFYWYRQILGQKVEFLVSFYNNEISEKSEIFDDQFSVERPDGSNFTLKIRSTKLEDSAMYFCASSVSGRPTDTQYFGPGTRLTVL.

The V call is TRBV27, the J call TRBJ1-2; TRBD1 matches 10 bases. The length of the CDR3 is 13 residues. V lost 8 bases to trimming and J lost 6 bases; unmatched junction nucleotides: 6. CDR1 and CDR2 (germline): MNHEY, SMNVEV (reference sequence). The CDR3 DNA follows: TGTGCCAGCGCAAAGGGACAGGGGAATGGCTACACCTTC. Its protein product is CASAKGQGNGYTF.

This clone came up once. The chain joins TRBV4-2 to TRBJ2-5, with D perhaps TRBD1 (5 bases). With 3 bases removed from V and 1 base from J, the gap between germline ends came to 12 bases. In germline, CDR1 is LGHNA, CDR2 YNFKEQ. The CDR3 is 15 amino acids. CDR3 amino acids: CASSQERQSQETQYF. CDR3 sequence (DNA): TGTGCCAGCAGCCAGGAGAGACAGTCCCAAGAGACCCAGTACTTC.

This chain links TRBV5-6 with TRBJ2-7; 9 nucleotides line up with TRBD2. V gave up 0 bases and J gave up 7 bases; unmatched junction bases: 8. This CDR3 spans 15 amino acids. Germline loops: CDR1 SGHDT, CDR2 YYEEEE. CDR3 bases: TGTGCCAGCAGCTTGGGCCTAGCGGGAATAGGGGAGCAGTACTTC. Translation: CASSLGLAGIGEQYF. Full variable domain (outside the CDR3, taken from reference TRBV5-6 and TRBJ2-7): DAGVTQSPTHLIKTRGQQVTLRCSPKSGHDTVSWYQQALGQGPQFIFQYYEEEERQRGNFPDRFSGHQFPNYSSELNVNALLLGDSALYLCASSLGLAGIGEQYFGPGTRLTVT.

Concerning this clone: Relative to the germline gene, one junction end is altered; a read error may explain this. V usage is TRBV23-1 and J usage is TRBJ2-7, with D perhaps TRBD1 or TRBD2 (5 bases each). TRBV23-1 is an ORF; its function is uncertain. CDR3 size: 14 residues. The CDR3 DNA reads TGCGTCAGCAGTCAATCTGGGGGTGCCTACGAGCAGTACTTC. Amino acids: CVSSQSGGAYEQYF.

J is TRBJ1-4 and V is TRBV28, with D tentatively TRBD1 (5 bases). V dropped 5 bases and J dropped 0 bases, with 10 bases sitting between them. This CDR3 region has 15 residues. In germline, CDR1 is MDHEN, CDR2 SYDVKM. CDR3 loop: CASSHGAATNEKLFF. In DNA, the CDR3 is TGTGCCAGCAGTCACGGGGCAGCAACTAATGAAAAACTGTTTTTT.

J is TRBJ1-5 and V is TRBV28; D is uncertain. The CDR3 is made up of 17 amino acids. Between the trimmed V and J ends, which lost 6 bases and 2 bases, there was a span of 20 bases. Germline V lookup: CDR1 MDHEN, CDR2 SYDVKM. The CDR3 spells CASRFMIEGLGNQPQHF. For the CDR3, the DNA is TGTGCCAGCAGATTTATGATAGAAGGGCTCGGCAATCAGCCCCAGCATTTT.

J is TRBJ2-4 and V is TRBV7-9, with 7 bases aligning to TRBD1. The trim removed 5 bases at V and 0 bases at J, leaving 4 bases unmatched. The germline V gene has CDR1 SEHNR and CDR2 FQNEAQ (reference sequence). The CDR3 sequence is 15 residues long. In nucleotides, the CDR3 is TGTGCCAGCAGCCCCAACAGGGGAGCCAAAAACATTCAGTACTTC. It translates to CASSPNRGAKNIQYF.

This chain connects TRBV28 to TRBJ1-2; no firm D call. The CDR3 length is 15 residues. V was clipped by 6 bases and J by 3 bases, with 17 bases between them. Germline CDR1 is MDHEN and CDR2 is SYDVKM. In nucleotides, the CDR3 is TGTGCCAGCAGCCCCTCTGGGATGAACTACTATGGCTACACCTTC. Protein sequence: CASSPSGMNYYGYTF.